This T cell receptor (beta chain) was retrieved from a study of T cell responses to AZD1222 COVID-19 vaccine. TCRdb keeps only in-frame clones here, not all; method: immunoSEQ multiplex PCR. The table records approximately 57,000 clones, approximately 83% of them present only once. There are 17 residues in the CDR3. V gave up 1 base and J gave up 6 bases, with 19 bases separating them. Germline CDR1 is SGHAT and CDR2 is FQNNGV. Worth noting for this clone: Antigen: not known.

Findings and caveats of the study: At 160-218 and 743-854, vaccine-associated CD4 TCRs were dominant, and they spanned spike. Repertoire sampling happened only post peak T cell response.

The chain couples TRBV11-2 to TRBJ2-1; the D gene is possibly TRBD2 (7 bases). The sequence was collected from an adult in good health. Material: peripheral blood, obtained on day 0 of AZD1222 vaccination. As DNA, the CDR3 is TGTGCCAGCAGCTTAGGGGGAGGGGGTTGGACCAGCAATGAGCAGTTCTTC. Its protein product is CASSLGGGGWTSNEQFF.